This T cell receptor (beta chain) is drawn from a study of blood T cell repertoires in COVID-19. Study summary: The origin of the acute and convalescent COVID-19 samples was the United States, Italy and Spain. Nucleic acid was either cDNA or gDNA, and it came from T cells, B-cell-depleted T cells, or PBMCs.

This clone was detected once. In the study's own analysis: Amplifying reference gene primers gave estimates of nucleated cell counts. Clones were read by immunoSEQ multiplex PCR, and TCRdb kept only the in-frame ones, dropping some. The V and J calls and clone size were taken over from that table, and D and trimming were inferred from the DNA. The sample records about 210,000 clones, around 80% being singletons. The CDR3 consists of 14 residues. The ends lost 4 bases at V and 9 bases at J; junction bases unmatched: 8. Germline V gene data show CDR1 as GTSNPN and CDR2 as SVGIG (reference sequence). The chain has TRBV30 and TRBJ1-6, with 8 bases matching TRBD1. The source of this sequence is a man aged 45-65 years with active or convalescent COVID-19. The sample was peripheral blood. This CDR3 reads CAWTIRGLRSPLHF. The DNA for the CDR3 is TGTGCCTGGACGATCAGGGGGCTTCGTTCACCCCTCCACTTT.